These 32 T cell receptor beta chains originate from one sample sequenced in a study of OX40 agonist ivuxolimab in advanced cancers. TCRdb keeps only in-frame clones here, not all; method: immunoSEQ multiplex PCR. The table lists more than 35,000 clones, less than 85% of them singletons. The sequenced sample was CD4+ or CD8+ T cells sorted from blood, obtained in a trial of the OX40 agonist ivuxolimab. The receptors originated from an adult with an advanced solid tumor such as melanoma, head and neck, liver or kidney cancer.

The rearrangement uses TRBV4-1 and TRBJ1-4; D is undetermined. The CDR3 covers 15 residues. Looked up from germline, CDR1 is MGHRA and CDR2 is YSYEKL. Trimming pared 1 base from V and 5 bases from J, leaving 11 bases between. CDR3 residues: CASSQVWVGNEKLFF. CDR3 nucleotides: TGCGCCAGCAGCCAAGTGTGGGTGGGGAATGAAAAACTGTTTTTT.

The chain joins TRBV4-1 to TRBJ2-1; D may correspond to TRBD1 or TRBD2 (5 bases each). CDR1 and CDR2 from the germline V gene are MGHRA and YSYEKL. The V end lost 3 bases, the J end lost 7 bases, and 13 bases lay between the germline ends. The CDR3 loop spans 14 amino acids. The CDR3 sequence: CASSHLLGENEQFF. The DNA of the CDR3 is TGCGCCAGCAGCCATCTCCTGGGGGAAAATGAGCAGTTCTTC.

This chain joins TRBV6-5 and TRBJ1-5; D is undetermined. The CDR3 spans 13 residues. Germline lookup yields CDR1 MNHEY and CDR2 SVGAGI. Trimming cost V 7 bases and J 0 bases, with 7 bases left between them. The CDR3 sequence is CASKGSSNQPQHF. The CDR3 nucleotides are TGTGCCAGCAAGGGTTCTAGCAATCAGCCCCAGCATTTT.

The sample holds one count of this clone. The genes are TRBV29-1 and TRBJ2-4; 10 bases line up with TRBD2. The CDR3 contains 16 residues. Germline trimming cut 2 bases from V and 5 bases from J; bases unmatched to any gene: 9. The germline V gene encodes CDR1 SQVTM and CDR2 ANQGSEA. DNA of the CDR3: TGCAGCGTTGAATTTTGGCTAGCGGGAGTCGAAAACATTCAGTACTTC. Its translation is CSVEFWLAGVENIQYF.

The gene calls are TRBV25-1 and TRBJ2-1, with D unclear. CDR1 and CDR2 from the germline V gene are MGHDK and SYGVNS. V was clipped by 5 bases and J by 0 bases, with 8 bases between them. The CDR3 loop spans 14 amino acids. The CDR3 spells CASSQVGSYNEQFF. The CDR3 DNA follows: TGTGCCAGCAGTCAAGTGGGCTCCTACAATGAGCAGTTCTTC.

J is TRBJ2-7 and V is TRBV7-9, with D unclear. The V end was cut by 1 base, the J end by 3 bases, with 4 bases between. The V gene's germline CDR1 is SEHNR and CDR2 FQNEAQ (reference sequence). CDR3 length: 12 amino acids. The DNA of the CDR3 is TGTGCCAGCAGCTTAGAGTACTACGAGCAGTACTTC. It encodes CASSLEYYEQYF.

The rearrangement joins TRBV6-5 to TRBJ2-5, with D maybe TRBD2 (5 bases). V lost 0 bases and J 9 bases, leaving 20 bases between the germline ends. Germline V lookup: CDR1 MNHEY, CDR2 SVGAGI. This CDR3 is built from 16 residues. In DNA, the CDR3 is TGTGCCAGCAGTTACTCGGCGGAGGCGGCAACGGCCGCCCAGTACTTC. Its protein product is CASSYSAEAATAAQYF.

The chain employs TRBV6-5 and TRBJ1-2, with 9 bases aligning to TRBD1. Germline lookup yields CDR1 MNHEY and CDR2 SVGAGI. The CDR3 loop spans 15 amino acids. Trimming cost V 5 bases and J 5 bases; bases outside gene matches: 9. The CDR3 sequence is CASSPPFGTGYGYTF. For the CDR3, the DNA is TGTGCCAGCAGTCCGCCGTTCGGGACAGGGTATGGCTACACCTTC.

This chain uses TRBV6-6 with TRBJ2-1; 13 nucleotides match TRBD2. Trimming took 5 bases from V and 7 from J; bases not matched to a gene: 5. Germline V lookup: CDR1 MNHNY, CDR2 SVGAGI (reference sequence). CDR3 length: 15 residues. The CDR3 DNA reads TGTGCCAGCAGTAGGACTAGCGGGAGAGGTAATGAGCAGTTCTTC. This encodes CASSRTSGRGNEQFF.

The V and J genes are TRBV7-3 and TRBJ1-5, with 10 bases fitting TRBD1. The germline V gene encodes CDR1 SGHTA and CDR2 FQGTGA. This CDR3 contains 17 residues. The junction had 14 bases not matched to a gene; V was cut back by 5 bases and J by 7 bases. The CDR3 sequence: CASSLLTGTGEGQPQHF. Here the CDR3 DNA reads TGTGCCAGCAGCCTCCTTACCGGGACAGGGGAGGGACAGCCCCAGCATTTT. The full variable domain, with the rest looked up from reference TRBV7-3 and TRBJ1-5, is GAGVSQTPSNKVTEKGKYVELRCDPISGHTALYWYRQSLGQGPEFLIYFQGTGAADDSGLPNDRFFAVRPEGSVSTLKIQRTERGDSAVYLCASSLLTGTGEGQPQHFGDGTRLSIL.

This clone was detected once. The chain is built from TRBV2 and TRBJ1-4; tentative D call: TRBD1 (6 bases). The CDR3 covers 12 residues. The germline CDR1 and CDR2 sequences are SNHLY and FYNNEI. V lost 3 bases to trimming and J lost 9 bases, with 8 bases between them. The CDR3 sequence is CASSEGGQKLFF. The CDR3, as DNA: TGTGCCAGCAGTGAGGGGGGGCAAAAACTGTTTTTT.

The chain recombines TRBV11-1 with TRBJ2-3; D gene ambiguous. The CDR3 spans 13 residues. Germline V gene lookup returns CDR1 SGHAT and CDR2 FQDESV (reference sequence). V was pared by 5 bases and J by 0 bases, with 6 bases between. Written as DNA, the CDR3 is TGTGCCAGCAGCCTAACTAGCACAGATACGCAGTATTTT. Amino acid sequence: CASSLTSTDTQYF.

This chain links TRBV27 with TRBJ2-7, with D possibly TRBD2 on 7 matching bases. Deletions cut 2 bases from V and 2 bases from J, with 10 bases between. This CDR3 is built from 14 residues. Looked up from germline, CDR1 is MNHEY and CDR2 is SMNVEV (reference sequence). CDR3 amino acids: CASSLAGAAYEQYF. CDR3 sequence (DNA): TGTGCCAGCAGTTTAGCGGGGGCCGCCTACGAGCAGTACTTC.

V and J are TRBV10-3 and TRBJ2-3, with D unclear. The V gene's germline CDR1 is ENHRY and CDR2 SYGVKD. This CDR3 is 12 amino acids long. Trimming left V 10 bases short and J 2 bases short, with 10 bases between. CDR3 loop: CATGPNTDTQYF. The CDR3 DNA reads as TGTGCCACCGGGCCAAACACAGATACGCAGTATTTT.

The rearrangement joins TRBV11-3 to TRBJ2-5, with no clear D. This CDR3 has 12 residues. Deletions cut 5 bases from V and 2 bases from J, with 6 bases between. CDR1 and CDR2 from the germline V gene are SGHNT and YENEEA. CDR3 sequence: CASSPNQETQYF. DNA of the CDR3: TGTGCCAGCAGCCCAAATCAAGAGACCCAGTACTTC.

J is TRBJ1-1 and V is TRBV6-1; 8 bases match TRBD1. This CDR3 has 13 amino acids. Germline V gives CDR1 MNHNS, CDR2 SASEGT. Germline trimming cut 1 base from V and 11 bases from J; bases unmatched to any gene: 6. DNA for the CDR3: TGTGCCAGCAGTGAAGAGGGGTGGACAGGGGCTTTCTTT. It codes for CASSEEGWTGAFF.

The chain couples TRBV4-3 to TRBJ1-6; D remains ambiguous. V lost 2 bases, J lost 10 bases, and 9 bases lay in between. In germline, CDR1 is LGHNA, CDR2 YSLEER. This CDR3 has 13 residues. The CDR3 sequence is CASSQSTQSPLHF. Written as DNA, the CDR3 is TGCGCCAGCAGCCAATCAACCCAATCACCCCTCCACTTT.

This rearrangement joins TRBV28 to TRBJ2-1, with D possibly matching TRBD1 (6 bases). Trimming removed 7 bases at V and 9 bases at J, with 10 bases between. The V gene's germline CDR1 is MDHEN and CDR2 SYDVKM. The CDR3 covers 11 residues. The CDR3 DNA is TGTGCCAGCATAAGGGGGAGTGAGCAGTTCTTC. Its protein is CASIRGSEQFF. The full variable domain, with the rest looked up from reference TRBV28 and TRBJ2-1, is DVKVTQSSRYLVKRTGEKVFLECVQDMDHENMFWYRQDPGLGLRLIYFSYDVKMKEKGDIPEGYSVSREKKERFSLILESASTNQTSMYLCASIRGSEQFFGPGTRLTVL.

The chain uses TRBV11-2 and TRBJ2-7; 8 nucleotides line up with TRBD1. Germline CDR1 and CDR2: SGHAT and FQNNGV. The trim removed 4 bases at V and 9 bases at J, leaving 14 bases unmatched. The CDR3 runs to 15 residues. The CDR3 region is CASSSDRGETEVQYF. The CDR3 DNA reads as TGTGCCAGCAGCTCCGACAGGGGCGAAACGGAGGTGCAGTACTTC.

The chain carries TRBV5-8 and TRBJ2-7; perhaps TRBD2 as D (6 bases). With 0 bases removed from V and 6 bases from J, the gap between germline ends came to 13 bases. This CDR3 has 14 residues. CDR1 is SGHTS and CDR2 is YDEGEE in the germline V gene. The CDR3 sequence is CASSLVARTTEQYF. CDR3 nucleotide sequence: TGTGCCAGCAGCTTGGTAGCTAGGACTACCGAGCAGTACTTC.

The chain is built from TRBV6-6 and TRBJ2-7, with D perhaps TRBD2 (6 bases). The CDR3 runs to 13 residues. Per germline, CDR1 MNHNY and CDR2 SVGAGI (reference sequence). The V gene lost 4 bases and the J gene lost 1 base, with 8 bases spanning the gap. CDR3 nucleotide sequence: TGTGCCAGCAGTTCCGCGGGGTCCTACGAGCAGTACTTC. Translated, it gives CASSSAGSYEQYF.

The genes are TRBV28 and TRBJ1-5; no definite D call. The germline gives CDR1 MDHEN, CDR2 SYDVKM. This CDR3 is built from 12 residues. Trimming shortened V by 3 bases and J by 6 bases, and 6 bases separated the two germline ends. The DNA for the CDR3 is TGTGCCAGCAGTTTCTCGGGTCAGCCCCAGCATTTT. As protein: CASSFSGQPQHF.

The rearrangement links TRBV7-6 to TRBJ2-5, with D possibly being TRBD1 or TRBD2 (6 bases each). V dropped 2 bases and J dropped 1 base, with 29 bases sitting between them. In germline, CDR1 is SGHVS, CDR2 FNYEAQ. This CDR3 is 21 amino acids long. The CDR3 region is CASSLSPPGVNLIAAQETQYF. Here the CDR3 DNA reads TGTGCCAGCAGCTTATCCCCCCCAGGGGTCAACCTCATAGCGGCCCAAGAGACCCAGTACTTC.

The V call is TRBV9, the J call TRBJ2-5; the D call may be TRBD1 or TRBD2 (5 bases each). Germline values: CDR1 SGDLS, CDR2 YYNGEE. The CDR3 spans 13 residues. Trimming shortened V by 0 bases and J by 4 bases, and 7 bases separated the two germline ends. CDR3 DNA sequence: TGTGCCAGCAGCGTAGTTGGGGGAGAGACCCAGTACTTC. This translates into CASSVVGGETQYF.

CDR3 DNA: TGTGCCAGCAGCGTTAGAGGGGACAATGAGCAGTTCTTC. Translation: CASSVRGDNEQFF. The chain is built from TRBV9 and TRBJ2-1; D tentatively reads TRBD1 or TRBD2 (5 bases each). The CDR3 spans 13 residues. Trimming shortened V by 2 bases and J by 5 bases, and 8 bases separated the two germline ends. CDR1 and CDR2 (germline): SGDLS, YYNGEE.

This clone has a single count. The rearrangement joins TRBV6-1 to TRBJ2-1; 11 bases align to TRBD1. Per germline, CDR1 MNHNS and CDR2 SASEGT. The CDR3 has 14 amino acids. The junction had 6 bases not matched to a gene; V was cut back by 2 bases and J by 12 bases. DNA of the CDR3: TGTGCCAGCAGTGAAACCGGACAGGGGGCGAGGCAGTTCTTC. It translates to CASSETGQGARQFF.

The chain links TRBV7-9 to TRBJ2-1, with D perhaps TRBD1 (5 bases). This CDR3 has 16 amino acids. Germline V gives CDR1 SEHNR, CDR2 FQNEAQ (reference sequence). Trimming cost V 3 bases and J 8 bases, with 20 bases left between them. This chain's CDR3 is CASSFIDRIASDEQFF. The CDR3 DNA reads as TGTGCCAGCAGCTTCATAGACAGAATAGCTTCCGATGAGCAGTTCTTC.

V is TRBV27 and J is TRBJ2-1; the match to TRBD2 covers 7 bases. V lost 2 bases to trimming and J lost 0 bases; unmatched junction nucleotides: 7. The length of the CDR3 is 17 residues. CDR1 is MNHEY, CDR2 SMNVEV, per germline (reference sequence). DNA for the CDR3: TGTGCCAGCAGTTTAGGATCTAGCGGAAGCTCCTACAATGAGCAGTTCTTC. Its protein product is CASSLGSSGSSYNEQFF.

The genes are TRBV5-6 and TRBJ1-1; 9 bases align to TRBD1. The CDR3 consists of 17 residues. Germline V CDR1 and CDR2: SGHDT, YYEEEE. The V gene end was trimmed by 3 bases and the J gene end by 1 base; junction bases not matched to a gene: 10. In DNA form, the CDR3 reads TGTGCCAGCAGCTGGACCGAGACAGGGGGTTCGAACACTGAAGCTTTCTTT. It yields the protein CASSWTETGGSNTEAFF.

CDR3: CASSQGTISYNEQFF. For the CDR3, the DNA is TGCGCCAGCAGCCAAGGGACTATCTCCTACAATGAGCAGTTCTTC. V is TRBV4-3 and J is TRBJ2-1, with TRBD2 as a possible D gene (6 bases). Germline-derived CDR1 and CDR2 are LGHNA and YSLEER. The V and J ends lost 1 base and 0 bases respectively, with 7 bases between them. The CDR3 totals 15 residues.

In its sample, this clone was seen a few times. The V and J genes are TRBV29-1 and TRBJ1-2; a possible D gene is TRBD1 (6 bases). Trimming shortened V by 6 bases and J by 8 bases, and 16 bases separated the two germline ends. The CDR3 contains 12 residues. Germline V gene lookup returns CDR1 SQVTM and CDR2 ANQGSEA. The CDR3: CSVPRDKGGYTF. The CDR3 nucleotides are TGCAGCGTCCCCAGGGACAAGGGGGGCTACACCTTC.

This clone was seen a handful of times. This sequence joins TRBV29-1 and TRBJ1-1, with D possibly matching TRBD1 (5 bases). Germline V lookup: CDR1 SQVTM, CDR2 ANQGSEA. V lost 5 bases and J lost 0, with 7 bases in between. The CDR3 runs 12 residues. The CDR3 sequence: CSVRTLNTEAFF. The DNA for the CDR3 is TGCAGCGTTAGGACACTGAACACTGAAGCTTTCTTT.